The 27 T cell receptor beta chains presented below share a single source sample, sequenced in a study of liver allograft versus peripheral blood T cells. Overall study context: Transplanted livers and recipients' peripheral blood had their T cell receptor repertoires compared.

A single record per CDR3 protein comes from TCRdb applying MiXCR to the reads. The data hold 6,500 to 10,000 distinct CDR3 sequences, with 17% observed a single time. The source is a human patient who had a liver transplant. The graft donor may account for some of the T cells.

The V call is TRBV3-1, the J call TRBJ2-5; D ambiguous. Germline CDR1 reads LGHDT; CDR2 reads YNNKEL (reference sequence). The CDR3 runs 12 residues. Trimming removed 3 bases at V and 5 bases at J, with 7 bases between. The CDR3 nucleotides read TGTGCCAGCAGCCACGATCGTGAGACCCAGTACTTC. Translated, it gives CASSHDRETQYF.

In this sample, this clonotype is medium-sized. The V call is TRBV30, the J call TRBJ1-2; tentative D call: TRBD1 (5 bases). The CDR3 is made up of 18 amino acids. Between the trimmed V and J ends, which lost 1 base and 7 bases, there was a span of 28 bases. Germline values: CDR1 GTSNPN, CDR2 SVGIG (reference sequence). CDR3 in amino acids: CAWSARGRVTPRKAGYTF. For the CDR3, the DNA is TGTGCCTGGAGTGCAAGGGGCAGGGTGACCCCCCGGAAGGCTGGCTACACCTTC. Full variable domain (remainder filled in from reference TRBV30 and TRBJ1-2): SQTIHQWPATLVQPVGSPLSLECTVEGTSNPNLYWYRQAAGRGLQLLFYSVGIGQISSEVPQNLSASRPQDRQFILSSKKLLLSDSGFYLCAWSARGRVTPRKAGYTFGSGTRLTVV.

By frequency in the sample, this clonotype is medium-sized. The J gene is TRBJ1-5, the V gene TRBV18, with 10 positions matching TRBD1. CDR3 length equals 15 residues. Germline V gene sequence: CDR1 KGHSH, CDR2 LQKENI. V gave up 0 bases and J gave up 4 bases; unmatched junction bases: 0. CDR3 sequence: CASSPPDRGNQPQHF. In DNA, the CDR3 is TGTGCCAGCTCACCACCGGACAGGGGGAATCAGCCCCAGCATTTT.

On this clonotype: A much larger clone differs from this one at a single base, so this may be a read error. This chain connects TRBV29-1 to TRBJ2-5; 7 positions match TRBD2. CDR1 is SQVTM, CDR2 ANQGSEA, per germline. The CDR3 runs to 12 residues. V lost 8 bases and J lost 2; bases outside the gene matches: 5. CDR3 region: CSFGGGQETQYF. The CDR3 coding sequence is TGCAGCTTTGGGGGGGGGCAAGAGACCCAGTACTTC.

The CDR3 nucleotides read TGTGCCAGCAGTTTATCCGCCGGGACAGGGGGCAACTATGGCTACACCTTC. This gives the protein CASSLSAGTGGNYGYTF. The genes are TRBV28 and TRBJ1-2, with 12 bases aligning to TRBD1. Per germline, CDR1 MDHEN and CDR2 SYDVKM. V lost 1 base, J lost 2 bases, and 5 bases stayed unmatched. CDR3 length: 17 amino acids.

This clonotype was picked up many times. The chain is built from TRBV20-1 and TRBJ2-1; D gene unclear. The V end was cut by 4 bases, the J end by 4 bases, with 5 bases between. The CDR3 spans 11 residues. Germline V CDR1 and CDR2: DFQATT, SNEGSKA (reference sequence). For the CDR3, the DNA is TGCAGTGCTAAAATTTACAATGAGCAGTTCTTC. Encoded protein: CSAKIYNEQFF.

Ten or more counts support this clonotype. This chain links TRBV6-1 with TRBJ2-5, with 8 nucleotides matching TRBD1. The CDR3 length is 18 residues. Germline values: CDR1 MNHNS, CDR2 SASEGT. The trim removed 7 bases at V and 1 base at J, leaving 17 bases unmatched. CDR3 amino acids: CASIYWTGSVKSQETQYF. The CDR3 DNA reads TGTGCCAGCATTTACTGGACAGGGTCAGTCAAGAGCCAAGAGACCCAGTACTTC.

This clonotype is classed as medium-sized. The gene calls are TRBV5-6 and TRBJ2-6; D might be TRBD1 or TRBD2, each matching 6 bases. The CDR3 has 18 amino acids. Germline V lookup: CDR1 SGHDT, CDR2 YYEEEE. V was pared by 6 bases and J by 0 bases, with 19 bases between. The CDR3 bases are TGTGCCAGCAACCTTGGGGGGCAACTTTTCTCTGGGGCCAACGTCCTGACTTTC. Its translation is CASNLGGQLFSGANVLTF.

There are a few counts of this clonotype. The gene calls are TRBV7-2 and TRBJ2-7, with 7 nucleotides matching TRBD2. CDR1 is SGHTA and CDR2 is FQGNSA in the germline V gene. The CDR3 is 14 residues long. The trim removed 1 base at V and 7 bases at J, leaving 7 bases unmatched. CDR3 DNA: TGTGCCAGCAGCTTAGATAGGCGGGAGCGGGAGCAGTACTTC. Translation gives CASSLDRREREQYF.

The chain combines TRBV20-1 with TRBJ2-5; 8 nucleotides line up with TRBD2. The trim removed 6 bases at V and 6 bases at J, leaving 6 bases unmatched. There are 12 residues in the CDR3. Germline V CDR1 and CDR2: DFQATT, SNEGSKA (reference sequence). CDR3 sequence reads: CSAKTSEKTQYF. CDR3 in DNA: TGCAGTGCAAAGACTAGCGAGAAGACCCAGTACTTC.

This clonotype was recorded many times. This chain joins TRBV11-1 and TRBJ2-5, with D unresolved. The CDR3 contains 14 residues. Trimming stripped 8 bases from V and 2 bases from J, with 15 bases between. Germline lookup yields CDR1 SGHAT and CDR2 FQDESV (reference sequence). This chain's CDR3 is CASRSIDGQETQYF. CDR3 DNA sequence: TGTGCCAGCCGTTCCATCGACGGACAAGAGACCCAGTACTTC. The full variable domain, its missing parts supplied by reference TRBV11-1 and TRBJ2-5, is EAEVAQSPRYKITEKSQAVAFWCDPISGHATLYWYRQILGQGPELLVQFQDESVVDDSQLPKDRFSAERLKGVDSTLKIQPAELGDSAMYLCASRSIDGQETQYFGPGTRLLVL.

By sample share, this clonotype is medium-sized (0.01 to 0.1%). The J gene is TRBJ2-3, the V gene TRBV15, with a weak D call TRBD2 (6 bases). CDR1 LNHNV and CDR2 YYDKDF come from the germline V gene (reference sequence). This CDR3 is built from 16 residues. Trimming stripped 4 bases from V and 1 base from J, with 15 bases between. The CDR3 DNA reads TGTGCCACCAGCATGCGACGGGCGGGGCGCACAGATACGCAGTATTTT. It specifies CATSMRRAGRTDTQYF.

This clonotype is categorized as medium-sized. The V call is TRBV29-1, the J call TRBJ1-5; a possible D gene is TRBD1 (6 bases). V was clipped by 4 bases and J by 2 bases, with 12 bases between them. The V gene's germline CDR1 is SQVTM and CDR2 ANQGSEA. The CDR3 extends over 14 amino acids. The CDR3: CSVGGHTGNQPQHF. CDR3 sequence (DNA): TGCAGCGTTGGGGGACACACTGGCAATCAGCCCCAGCATTTT.

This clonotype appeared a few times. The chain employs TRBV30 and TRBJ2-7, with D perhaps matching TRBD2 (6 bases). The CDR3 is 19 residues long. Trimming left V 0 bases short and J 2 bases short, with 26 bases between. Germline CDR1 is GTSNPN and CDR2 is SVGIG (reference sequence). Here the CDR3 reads CAWSVLIDSTGTAPYEQYF. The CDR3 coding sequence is TGTGCCTGGAGTGTACTTATAGATTCTACCGGGACTGCGCCCTACGAGCAGTACTTC.

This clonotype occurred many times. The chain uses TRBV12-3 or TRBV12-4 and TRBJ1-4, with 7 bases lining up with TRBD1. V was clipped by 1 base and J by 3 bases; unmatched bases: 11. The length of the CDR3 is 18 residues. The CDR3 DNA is TGTGCCAGCAGTTTAGTTGTCGTGACAGGGCAGGCTAATGAAAAACTGTTTTTT. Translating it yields CASSLVVVTGQANEKLFF.

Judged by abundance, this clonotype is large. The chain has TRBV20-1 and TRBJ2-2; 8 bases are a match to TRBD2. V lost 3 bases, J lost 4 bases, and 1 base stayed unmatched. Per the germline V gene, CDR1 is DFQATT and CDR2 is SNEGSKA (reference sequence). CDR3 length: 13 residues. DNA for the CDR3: TGCAGTGCTAGCGGGAGGGCCACCGGGGAGCTGTTTTTT. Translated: CSASGRATGELFF.

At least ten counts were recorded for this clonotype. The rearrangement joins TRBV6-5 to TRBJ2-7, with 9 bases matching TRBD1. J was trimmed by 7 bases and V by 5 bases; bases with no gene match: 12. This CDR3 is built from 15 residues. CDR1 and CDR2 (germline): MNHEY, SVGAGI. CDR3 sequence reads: CASSQEQGARLEQYF. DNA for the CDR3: TGTGCCAGCAGTCAAGAACAGGGGGCGCGGTTAGAGCAGTACTTC.

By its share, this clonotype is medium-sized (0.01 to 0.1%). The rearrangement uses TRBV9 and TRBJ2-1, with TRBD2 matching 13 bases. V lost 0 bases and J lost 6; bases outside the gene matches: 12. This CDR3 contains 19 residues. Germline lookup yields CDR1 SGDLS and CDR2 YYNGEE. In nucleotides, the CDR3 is TGTGCCAGCAGCGTAGGGCCTCGGACTAGCGGGAGAGAGGGCAATGAGCAGTTCTTC. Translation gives CASSVGPRTSGREGNEQFF.

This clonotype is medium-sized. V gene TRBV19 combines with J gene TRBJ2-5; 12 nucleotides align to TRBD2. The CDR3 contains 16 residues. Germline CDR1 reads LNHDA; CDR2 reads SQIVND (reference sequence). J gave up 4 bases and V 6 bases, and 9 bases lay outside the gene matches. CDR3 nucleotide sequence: TGTGCCAGTAGCCGTACGGAACTAGCGGGAGGAGAGACCCAGTACTTC. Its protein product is CASSRTELAGGETQYF.

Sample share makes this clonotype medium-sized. CDR3 sequence: CASSFPRGQRNEQFF. The CDR3 nucleotides read TGTGCCAGCAGTTTCCCCAGGGGGCAAAGGAATGAGCAGTTCTTC. The chain combines TRBV28 with TRBJ2-1; 8 positions match TRBD1. Germline assignment: CDR1 MDHEN and CDR2 SYDVKM. The CDR3 totals 15 residues. Trimming at V came to 3 bases and at J to 7 bases, leaving 8 bases not matched to a gene.

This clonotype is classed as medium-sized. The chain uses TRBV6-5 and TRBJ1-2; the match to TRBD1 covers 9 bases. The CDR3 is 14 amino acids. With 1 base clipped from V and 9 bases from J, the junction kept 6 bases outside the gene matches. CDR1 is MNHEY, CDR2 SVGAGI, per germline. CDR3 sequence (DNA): TGTGCCAGCAGTTACTACCGGGACAGGGTGCGCTACACCTTC. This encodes CASSYYRDRVRYTF.

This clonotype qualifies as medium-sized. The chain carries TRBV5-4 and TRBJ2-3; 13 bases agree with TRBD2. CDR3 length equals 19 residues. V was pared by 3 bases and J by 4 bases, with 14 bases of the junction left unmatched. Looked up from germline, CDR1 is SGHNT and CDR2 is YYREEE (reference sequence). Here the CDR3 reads CASSSRTSGGSATSDTQYF. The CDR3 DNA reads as TGTGCCAGCAGCTCGAGGACTAGCGGGGGTAGTGCCACGTCAGATACGCAGTATTTT.

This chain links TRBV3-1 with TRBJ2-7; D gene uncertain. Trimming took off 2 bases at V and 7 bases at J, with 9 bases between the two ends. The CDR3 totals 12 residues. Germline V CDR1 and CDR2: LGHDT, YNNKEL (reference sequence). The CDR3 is CASSQKVREQYF. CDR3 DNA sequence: TGTGCCAGCAGCCAAAAGGTCCGGGAGCAGTACTTC.

The CDR3 nucleotides are TGCAGTGCTTCAAGGTTCACAGATACGCAGTATTTT. Its translation is CSASRFTDTQYF. V is TRBV20-1 and J is TRBJ2-3; D uncertain. The CDR3 spans 12 residues. Germline V CDR1 and CDR2: DFQATT, SNEGSKA (reference sequence). V lost 5 bases to trimming and J lost 2 bases, with 8 bases between them.

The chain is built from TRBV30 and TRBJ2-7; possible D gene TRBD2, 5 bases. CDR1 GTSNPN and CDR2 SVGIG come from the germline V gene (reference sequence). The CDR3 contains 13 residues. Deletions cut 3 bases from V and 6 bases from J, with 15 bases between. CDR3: CAWRRQDLGEQYF. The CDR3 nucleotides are TGTGCCTGGAGGCGCCAGGACTTAGGCGAGCAGTACTTC.

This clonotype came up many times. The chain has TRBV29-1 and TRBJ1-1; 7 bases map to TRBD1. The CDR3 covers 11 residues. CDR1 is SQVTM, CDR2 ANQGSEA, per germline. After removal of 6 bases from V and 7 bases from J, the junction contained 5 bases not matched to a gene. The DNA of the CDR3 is TGCAGCGTCGGAAACAGGGGTGAAGCTTTCTTT. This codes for CSVGNRGEAFF.

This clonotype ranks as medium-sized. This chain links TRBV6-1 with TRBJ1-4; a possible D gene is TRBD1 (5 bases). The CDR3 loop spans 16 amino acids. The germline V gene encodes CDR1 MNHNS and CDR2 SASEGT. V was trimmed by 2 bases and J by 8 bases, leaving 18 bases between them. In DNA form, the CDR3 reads TGTGCCAGCAGTGAATTTCGCGGACAAGGGCAGGAAAAACTGTTTTTT. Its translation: CASSEFRGQGQEKLFF.